The 11 T cell receptor beta chains in this list originate from one sample, sequenced in a study of Graves' ophthalmopathy and Graves' hyperthyroidism. Amplification targeted the TCR beta CDR3 regions, with RNA transcripts as the source material. Scientists carried out first-round RT-PCR using HTBI primers and then a second-round multiplex PCR. TCRdb recomputed calls from the multiplex PCR reads with MiXCR, one row per CDR3 protein. This table holds about 210,000 distinct CDR3 sequences, 25% to 35% found once. Sequencing input: peripheral blood. These receptors were collected from a man aged 50 to 60 with Graves' ophthalmopathy.

This clonotype was observed at least ten times. The chain is built from TRBV20-1 and TRBJ2-7; 11 nucleotides align to TRBD2. Germline V gene data show CDR1 as DFQATT and CDR2 as SNEGSKA (reference sequence). The CDR3 runs to 18 residues. The J segment lost 1 base and the V segment lost 0 bases, leaving 11 bases of the junction unmatched. This chain's CDR3 is CSARDSSGRAAGSYEQYF. CDR3 in DNA: TGCAGTGCTAGAGATAGTAGCGGGAGGGCCGCAGGATCCTACGAGCAGTACTTC.

This clonotype was picked up one time. V usage is TRBV29-1 and J usage is TRBJ1-2; 7 bases agree with TRBD1. The CDR3 length is 14 residues. Germline lookup yields CDR1 SQVTM and CDR2 ANQGSEA. The J segment lost 4 bases and the V segment lost 6 bases, leaving 11 bases of the junction unmatched. In DNA form, the CDR3 reads TGCAGCGTAGCAGACGACAGGGTAGGCTATGGCTACACCTTC. Amino acid sequence: CSVADDRVGYGYTF.

Many counts were recorded for this clonotype. The chain recombines TRBV28 with TRBJ1-1; D ambiguous. Germline assignment: CDR1 MDHEN and CDR2 SYDVKM. Trimming removed 6 bases from V and 2 bases from J, with 19 bases in between. The CDR3 is 16 residues long. Written as DNA, the CDR3 is TGTGCCAGCAGCCCCTCGGGGTCGTCGGTAAACACTGAAGCTTTCTTT. It specifies CASSPSGSSVNTEAFF.

This chain uses TRBV27 with TRBJ2-7, with TRBD1 identical over 8 bases. Germline V CDR1 and CDR2: MNHEY, SMNVEV (reference sequence). With 5 bases clipped from V and 6 bases from J, the junction kept 12 bases outside the gene matches. CDR3 size: 15 residues. The CDR3 DNA sequence: TGTGCCAGCAGTCAGGCTAGAGGACAGGGTTCCGAGCAGTACTTC. Its protein is CASSQARGQGSEQYF.

This chain joins TRBV6-5 and TRBJ2-2; D call uncertain. This CDR3 has 16 residues. Germline assignment: CDR1 MNHEY and CDR2 SVGAGI. V was cut by 2 bases and J by 1 base, with 11 bases left in between. This CDR3 is CASSYGRQKNTGELFF. CDR3 DNA sequence: TGTGCCAGCAGTTACGGCCGGCAGAAGAACACCGGGGAGCTGTTTTTT.

This clonotype was counted many times. The chain uses TRBV6-4 and TRBJ2-2; weak D call: TRBD2 (5 bases). Trimming took off 5 bases at V and 4 bases at J, with 8 bases between the two ends. This CDR3 has 13 amino acids. CDR1 is MRHNA, CDR2 SNTAGT, per germline. Here the CDR3 DNA reads TGTGCCAGCAGTCGGGAAGGCACCGGGGAGCTGTTTTTT. It is translated as CASSREGTGELFF.

This clonotype was observed at least ten times. The V call is TRBV28, the J call TRBJ2-7, with 10 bases aligning to TRBD1. The V segment lost 6 bases and the J segment 3 bases; nucleotides outside the gene matches: 8. Germline CDR1 MDHEN, CDR2 SYDVKM. The CDR3 consists of 15 residues. The CDR3 spells CASSPQGTGDYEQYF. For the CDR3, the DNA is TGTGCCAGCAGCCCCCAGGGGACAGGGGACTACGAGCAGTACTTC.

This chain connects TRBV6-2 or TRBV6-3 to TRBJ1-1; 7 positions agree with TRBD1. The CDR3 runs 15 residues. The V segment lost 4 bases and the J segment 4 bases; nucleotides outside the gene matches: 9. Germline V gene lookup returns CDR1 MNHEY and CDR2 SVGEGT. CDR3 region: CASSSRTGGFTEAFF. The DNA of the CDR3 is TGTGCCAGCAGTTCCAGGACAGGCGGATTCACTGAAGCTTTCTTT.

The chain carries TRBV6-5 and TRBJ1-1; maybe TRBD1 (6 bases). Between the trimmed V and J ends, which lost 4 bases and 10 bases, there was a span of 13 bases. Germline CDR1 reads MNHEY; CDR2 reads SVGAGI. CDR3 size: 12 residues. The CDR3: CASSSQGIGAFF. Written as DNA, the CDR3 is TGTGCCAGCAGTTCCCAGGGGATAGGAGCTTTCTTT.

This clonotype was found many times. The J gene is TRBJ2-7, the V gene TRBV29-1; D may be TRBD2 (6 bases). The ends were cut back, 8 bases at V and 3 bases at J, with 17 bases in the middle. The length of the CDR3 is 13 residues. Germline assignment: CDR1 SQVTM and CDR2 ANQGSEA. CDR3 protein: CSTRDSTNYEQYF. CDR3 coding DNA: TGCAGCACCCGGGACTCAACTAACTACGAGCAGTACTTC.

This clonotype was seen more than once but under ten times. J is TRBJ2-5 and V is TRBV6-2 or TRBV6-3; no clear D. This CDR3 spans 14 amino acids. Germline CDR1 MNHEY, CDR2 SVGEGT. Trimming cost V 5 bases and J 0 bases, with 10 bases left between them. The chain's CDR3 is CASSPFEYQETQYF. CDR3 in DNA: TGTGCCAGCAGTCCGTTCGAGTACCAAGAGACCCAGTACTTC.